Sequencing of this T cell receptor (beta chain) was carried out in a study of blood T cells in healthy people across ages. Study-wide findings and caveats: Whereas aged donors had fewer naive CD4+ cells, long-lived donors had more of them and higher diversity.

This clonotype has only a few counts. What it recognizes is unknown. The length of the CDR3 is 15 residues. Trimming took 2 bases from V and 5 from J; bases not matched to a gene: 5. The germline V gene encodes CDR1 LGHDT and CDR2 YNNKEL (reference sequence). Combining a sample-barcoded 5' primer with a J-beta primer mix, a second PCR ran for about 7 to 12 cycles. Researchers report that a template-switch adaptor with 12 random nucleotides tagged each cDNA molecule. TCRdb independently ran MiXCR on the 5' RACE reads; one entry per CDR3 protein. This table holds more than 500,000 distinct CDR3 sequences, about 27% found once. Another study also made use of these data, one on T cells of mothers and their children. That work states: Barcodes for each sample and 2-4 random nucleotides were added by the M1S primer used in the second PCR.

The chain joins TRBV3-1 to TRBJ2-5; 10 bases map to TRBD1. The TCR sequence derives from a boy aged 2 to 9 in good health. The sample was blood. The CDR3 DNA sequence: TGTGCCAGCAGCCAATGGGACAGGGGCTTCGAGACCCAGTACTTC. It translates to CASSQWDRGFETQYF.